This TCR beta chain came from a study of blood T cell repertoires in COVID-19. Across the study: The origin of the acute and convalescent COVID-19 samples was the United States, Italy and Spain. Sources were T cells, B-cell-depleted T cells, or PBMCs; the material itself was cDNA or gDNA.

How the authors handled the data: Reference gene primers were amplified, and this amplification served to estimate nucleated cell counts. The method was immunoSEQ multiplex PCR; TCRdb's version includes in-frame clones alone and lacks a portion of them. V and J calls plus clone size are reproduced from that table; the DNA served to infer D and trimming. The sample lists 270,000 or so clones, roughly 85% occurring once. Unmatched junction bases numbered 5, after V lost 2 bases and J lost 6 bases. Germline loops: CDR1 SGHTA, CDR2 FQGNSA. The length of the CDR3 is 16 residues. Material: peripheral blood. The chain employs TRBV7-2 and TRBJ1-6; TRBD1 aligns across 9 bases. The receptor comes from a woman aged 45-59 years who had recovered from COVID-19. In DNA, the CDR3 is TGTGCCAGCAGCTTATTGAAGGACAGGGGTAATTCACCCCTCCACTTT. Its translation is CASSLLKDRGNSPLHF.